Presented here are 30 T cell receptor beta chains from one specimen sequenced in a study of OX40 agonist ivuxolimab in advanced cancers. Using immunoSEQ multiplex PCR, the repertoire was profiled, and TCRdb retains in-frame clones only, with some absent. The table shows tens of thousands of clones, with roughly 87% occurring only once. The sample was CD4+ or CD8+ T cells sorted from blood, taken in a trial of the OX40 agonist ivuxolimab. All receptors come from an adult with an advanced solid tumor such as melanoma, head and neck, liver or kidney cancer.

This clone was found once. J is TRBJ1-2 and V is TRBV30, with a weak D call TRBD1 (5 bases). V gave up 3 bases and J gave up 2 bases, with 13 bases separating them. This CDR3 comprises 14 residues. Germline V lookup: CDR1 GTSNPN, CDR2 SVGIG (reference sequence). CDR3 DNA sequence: TGTGCCTGGAGGGGGTCGGGGCGCAACTATGGCTACACCTTC. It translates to CAWRGSGRNYGYTF.

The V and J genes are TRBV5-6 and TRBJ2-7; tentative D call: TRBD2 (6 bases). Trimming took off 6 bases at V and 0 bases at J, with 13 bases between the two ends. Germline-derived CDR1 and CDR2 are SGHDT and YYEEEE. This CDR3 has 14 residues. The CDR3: CASTRSGVSYEQYF. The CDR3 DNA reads TGTGCCAGCACCCGATCGGGGGTCTCCTACGAGCAGTACTTC.

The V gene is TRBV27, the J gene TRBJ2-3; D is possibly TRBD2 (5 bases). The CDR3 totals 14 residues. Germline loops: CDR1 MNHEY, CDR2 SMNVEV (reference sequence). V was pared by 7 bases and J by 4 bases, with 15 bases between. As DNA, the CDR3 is TGTGCCAGCACCTTCGGCGGTAGCGCAGATACGCAGTATTTT. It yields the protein CASTFGGSADTQYF.

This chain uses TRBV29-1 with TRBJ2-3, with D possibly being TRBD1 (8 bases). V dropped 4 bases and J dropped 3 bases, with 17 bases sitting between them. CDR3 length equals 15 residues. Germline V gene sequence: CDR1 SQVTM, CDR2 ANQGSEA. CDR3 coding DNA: TGCAGCGTTGCAGGGGGCCGGGGGGAAACAGATACGCAGTATTTT. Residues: CSVAGGRGETDTQYF.

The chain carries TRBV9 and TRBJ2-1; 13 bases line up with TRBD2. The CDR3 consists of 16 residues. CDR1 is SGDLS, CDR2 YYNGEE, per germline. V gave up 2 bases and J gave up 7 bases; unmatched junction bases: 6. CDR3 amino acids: CASSVWTSGSFNEQFF. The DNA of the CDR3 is TGTGCCAGCAGCGTTTGGACTAGCGGGAGTTTTAATGAGCAGTTCTTC.

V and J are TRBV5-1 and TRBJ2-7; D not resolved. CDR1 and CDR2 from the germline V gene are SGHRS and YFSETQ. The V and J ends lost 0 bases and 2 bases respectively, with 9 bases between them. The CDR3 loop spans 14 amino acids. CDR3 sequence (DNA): TGCGCCAGCAGCTTGGAGGCCAAAGCCTACGAGCAGTACTTC. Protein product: CASSLEAKAYEQYF.

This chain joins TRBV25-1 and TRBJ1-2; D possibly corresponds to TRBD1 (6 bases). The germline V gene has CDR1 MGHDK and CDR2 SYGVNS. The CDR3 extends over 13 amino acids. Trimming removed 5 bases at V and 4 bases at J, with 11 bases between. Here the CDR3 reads CASSPQGIYGYTF. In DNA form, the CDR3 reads TGTGCCAGCAGTCCCCAGGGGATCTATGGCTACACCTTC.

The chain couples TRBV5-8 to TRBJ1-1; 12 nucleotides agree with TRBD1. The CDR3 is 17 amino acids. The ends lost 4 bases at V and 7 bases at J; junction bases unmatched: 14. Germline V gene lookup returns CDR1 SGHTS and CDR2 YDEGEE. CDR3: CASSPVPGQGAIIEAFF. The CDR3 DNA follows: TGTGCCAGCAGCCCCGTCCCGGGACAGGGGGCGATAATTGAAGCTTTCTTT.

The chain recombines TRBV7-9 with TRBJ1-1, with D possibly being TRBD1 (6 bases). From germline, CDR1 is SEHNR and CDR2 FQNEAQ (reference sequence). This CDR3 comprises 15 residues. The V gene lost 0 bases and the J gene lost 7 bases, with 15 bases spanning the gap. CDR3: CASSLAWQQGGEAFF. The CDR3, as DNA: TGTGCCAGCAGCTTAGCTTGGCAACAGGGAGGTGAAGCTTTCTTT.

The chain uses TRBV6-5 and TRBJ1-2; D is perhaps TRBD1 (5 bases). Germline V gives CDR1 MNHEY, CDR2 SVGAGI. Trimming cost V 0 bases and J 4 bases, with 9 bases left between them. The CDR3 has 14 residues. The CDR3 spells CASSYSGGGYGYTF. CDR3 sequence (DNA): TGTGCCAGCAGTTACTCCGGGGGAGGCTATGGCTACACCTTC.

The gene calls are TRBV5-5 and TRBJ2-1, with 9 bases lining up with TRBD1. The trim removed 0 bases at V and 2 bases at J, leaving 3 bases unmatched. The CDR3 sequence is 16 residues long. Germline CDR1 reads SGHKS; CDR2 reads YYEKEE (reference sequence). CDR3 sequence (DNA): TGTGCCAGCAGCTTGGGACAGGGGGGCACCTACAATGAGCAGTTCTTC. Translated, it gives CASSLGQGGTYNEQFF.

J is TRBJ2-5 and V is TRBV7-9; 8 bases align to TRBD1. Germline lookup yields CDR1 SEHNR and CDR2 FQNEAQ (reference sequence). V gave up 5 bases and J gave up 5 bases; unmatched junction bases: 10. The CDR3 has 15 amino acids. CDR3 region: CASSQWTGLGETQYF. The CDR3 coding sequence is TGTGCCAGCAGCCAGTGGACAGGGTTAGGGGAGACCCAGTACTTC.

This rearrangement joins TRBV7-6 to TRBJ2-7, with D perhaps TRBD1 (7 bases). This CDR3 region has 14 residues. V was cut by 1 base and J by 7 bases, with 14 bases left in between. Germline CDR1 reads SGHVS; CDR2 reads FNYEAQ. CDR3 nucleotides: TGTGCCAGCAGCTTAGGGCAGGGGGGAAGGGAGCAGTACTTC. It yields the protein CASSLGQGGREQYF.

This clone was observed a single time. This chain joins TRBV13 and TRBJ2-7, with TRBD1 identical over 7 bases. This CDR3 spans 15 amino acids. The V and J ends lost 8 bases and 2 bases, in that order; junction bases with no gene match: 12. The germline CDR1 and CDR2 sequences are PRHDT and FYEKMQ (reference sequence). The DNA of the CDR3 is TGTGCCAGCGGCCCGCGAGGGACAGTTCCCTACGAGCAGTACTTC. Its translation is CASGPRGTVPYEQYF. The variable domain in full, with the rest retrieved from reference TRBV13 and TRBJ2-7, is AAGVIQSPRHLIKEKRETATLKCYPIPRHDTVYWYQQGPGQDPQFLISFYEKMQSDKGSIPDRFSAQQFSDYHSELNMSSLELGDSALYFCASGPRGTVPYEQYFGPGTRLTVT.

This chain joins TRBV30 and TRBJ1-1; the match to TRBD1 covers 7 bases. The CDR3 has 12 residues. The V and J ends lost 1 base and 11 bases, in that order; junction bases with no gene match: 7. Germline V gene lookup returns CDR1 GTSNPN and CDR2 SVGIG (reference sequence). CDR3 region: CAWSAQGQVAFF. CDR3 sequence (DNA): TGTGCCTGGAGTGCCCAAGGACAGGTTGCTTTCTTT.

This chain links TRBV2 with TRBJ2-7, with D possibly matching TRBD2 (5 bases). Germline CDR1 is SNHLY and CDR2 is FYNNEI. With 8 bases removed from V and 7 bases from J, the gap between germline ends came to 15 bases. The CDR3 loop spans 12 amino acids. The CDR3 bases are TGTGCCAGCCTCGGTCACCCGGGAGAGCAGTACTTC. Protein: CASLGHPGEQYF.

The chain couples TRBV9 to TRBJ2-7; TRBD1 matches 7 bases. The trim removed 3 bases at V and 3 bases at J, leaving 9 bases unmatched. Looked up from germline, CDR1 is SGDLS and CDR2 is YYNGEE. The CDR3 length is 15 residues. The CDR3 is CASSGTGATIYEQYF. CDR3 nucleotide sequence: TGTGCCAGCAGCGGTACAGGGGCTACTATCTACGAGCAGTACTTC. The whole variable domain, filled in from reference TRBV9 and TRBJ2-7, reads DSGVTQTPKHLITATGQRVTLRCSPRSGDLSVYWYQQSLDQGLQFLIQYYNGEERAKGNILERFSAQQFPDLHSELNLSSLELGDSALYFCASSGTGATIYEQYFGPGTRLTVT.

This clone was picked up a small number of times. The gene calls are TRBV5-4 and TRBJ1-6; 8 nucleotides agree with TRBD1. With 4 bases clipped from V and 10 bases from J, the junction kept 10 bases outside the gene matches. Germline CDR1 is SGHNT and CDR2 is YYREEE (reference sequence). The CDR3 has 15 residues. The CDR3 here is CASSMDRAGDSPLHF. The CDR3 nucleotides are TGTGCCAGCAGCATGGACAGGGCAGGAGACTCACCCCTCCACTTT.

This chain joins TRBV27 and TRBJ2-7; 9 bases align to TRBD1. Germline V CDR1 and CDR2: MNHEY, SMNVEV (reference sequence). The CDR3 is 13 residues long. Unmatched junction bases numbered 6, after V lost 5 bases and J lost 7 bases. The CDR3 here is CASSLRTGDEQYF. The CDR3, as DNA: TGTGCCAGCAGTCTACGGACAGGGGATGAGCAGTACTTC.

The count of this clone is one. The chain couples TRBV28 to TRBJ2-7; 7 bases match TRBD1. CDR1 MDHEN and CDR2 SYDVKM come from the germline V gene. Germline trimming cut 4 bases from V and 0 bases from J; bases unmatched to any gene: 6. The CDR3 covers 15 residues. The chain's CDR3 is CASSSGTASSYEQYF. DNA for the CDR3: TGTGCCAGCAGTTCGGGGACAGCGAGCTCCTACGAGCAGTACTTC.

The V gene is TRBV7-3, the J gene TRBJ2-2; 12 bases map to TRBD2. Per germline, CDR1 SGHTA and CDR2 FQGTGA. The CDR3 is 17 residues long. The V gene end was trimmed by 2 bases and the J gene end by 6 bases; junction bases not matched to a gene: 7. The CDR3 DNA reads TGTGCCAGCAGCTTATTATCCGGGACTAGCGGGCCCGGGGAGCTGTTTTTT. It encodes CASSLLSGTSGPGELFF. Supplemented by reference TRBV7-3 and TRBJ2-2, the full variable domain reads GAGVSQTPSNKVTEKGKYVELRCDPISGHTALYWYRQSLGQGPEFLIYFQGTGAADDSGLPNDRFFAVRPEGSVSTLKIQRTERGDSAVYLCASSLLSGTSGPGELFFGEGSRLTVL.

CDR3 DNA: TGTGCCAGCAGTATAAGGACGGACACTGAAGCTTTCTTT. This sequence encodes CASSIRTDTEAFF. V is TRBV6-5 and J is TRBJ1-1; D not resolved. This CDR3 is 13 amino acids long. Trimming took 5 bases from V and 3 from J, leaving 10 bases between them. The germline V gene encodes CDR1 MNHEY and CDR2 SVGAGI.

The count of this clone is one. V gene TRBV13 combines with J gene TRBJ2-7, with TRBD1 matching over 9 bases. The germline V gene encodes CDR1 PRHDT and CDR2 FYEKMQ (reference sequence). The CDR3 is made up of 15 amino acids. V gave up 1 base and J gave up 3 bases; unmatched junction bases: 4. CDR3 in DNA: TGTGCCAGCAGCTTAGACAGGGGGCCGCTCTACGAGCAGTACTTC. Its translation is CASSLDRGPLYEQYF.

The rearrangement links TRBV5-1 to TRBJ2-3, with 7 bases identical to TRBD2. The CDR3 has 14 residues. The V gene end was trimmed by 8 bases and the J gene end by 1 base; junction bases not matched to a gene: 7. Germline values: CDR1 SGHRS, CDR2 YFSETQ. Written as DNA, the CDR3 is TGCGCCAGAGGACTAGGGTATGGCACAGATACGCAGTATTTT. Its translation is CARGLGYGTDTQYF.

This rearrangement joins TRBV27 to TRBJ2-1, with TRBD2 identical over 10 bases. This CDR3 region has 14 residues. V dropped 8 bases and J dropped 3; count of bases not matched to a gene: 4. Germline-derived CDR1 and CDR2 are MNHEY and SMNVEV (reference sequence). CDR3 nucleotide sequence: TGTGCCAGCGGCTCTAGCGGGGGCTACAATGAGCAGTTCTTC. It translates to CASGSSGGYNEQFF.

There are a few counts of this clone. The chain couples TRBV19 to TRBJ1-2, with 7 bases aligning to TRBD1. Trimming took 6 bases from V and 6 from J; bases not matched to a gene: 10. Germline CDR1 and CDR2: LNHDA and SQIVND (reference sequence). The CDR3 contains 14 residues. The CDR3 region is CASSPTGAYDGYTF. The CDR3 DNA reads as TGTGCCAGTAGCCCTACAGGGGCATATGATGGCTACACCTTC. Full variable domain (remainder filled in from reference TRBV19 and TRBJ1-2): DGGITQSPKYLFRKEGQNVTLSCEQNLNHDAMYWYRQDPGQGLRLIYYSQIVNDFQKGDIAEGYSVSREKKESFPLTVTSAQKNPTAFYLCASSPTGAYDGYTFGSGTRLTVV.

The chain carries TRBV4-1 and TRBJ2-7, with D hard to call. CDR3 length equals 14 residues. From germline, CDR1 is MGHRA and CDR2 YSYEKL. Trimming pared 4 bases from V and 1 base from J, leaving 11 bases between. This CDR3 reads CASSLKGPSYEQYF. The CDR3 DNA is TGCGCCAGCAGCCTTAAGGGCCCGTCCTACGAGCAGTACTTC.

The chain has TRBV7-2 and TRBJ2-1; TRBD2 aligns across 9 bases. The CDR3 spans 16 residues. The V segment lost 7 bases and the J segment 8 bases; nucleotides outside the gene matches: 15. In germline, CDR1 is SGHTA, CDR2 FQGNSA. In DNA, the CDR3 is TGTGCCAGCATCAAATCAATTGTAGCGGGAGAGGATGAGCAGTTCTTC. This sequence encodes CASIKSIVAGEDEQFF.

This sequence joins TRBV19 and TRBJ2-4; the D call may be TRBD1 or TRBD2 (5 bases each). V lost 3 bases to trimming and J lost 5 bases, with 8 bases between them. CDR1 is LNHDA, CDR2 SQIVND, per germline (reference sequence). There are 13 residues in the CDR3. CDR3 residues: CASSIWDENIQYF. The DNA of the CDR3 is TGTGCCAGTAGTATCTGGGACGAAAACATTCAGTACTTC. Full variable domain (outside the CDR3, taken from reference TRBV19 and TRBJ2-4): DGGITQSPKYLFRKEGQNVTLSCEQNLNHDAMYWYRQDPGQGLRLIYYSQIVNDFQKGDIAEGYSVSREKKESFPLTVTSAQKNPTAFYLCASSIWDENIQYFGAGTRLSVL.

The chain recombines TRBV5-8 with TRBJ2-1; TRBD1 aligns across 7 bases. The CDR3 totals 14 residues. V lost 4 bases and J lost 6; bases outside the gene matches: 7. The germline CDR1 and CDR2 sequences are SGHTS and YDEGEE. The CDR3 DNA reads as TGTGCCAGCAGCAGGAGGACAGGAGGCAATGAGCAGTTCTTC. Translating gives CASSRRTGGNEQFF. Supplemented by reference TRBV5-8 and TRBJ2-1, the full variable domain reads EAGVTQSPTHLIKTRGQQATLRCSPISGHTSVYWYQQALGLGLQFLLWYDEGEERNRGNFPPRFSGRQFPNYSSELNVNALELEDSALYLCASSRRTGGNEQFFGPGTRLTVL.